The rows below give T cell receptor beta chains drawn from one sample of a study of post-analysis software for immune sequencing data. TCRdb processed the PCR reads anew with MiXCR; each CDR3 protein has one entry. There are roughly 400,000 distinct CDR3 sequences in the sample; roughly 40% occur only once, and 7.6% lies in the top ten. Sequencing used blood. The receptors were sampled from a girl aged 2-10 years with multiple sclerosis. Both conserved end residues are part of each CDR3. D genes are given only for firm matches. Not all rows give a size; the values are once, few, many and, for expanded clones, a class.

CDR3nt: TGTGCCATCAGTGAGTCGGACCAAATGTACTATGGCTACACCTTC
CDR3aa: CAISESDQMYYGYTF
j_gene: TRBJ1-2
v_gene: TRBV10-3
d_gene: -
abundance: -

CDR3nt: TGTGCCAGCAGTGACGGGGCAGGAGATTCGAGTGGCTACACCTTC
CDR3aa: CASSDGAGDSSGYTF
j_gene: TRBJ1-2
v_gene: TRBV25-1
d_gene: -
abundance: -

CDR3nt: TGCGCCAGCAGCCATTCGGACGACGCAATTGGCTACACCTTC
CDR3aa: CASSHSDDAIGYTF
j_gene: TRBJ1-2
v_gene: TRBV5-1
d_gene: -
abundance: few

CDR3nt: TGTGCCAGCAGCCCACGGAGGGGACAGGGGGCCTACAATGAACAGTTCTTC
CDR3aa: CASSPRRGQGAYNEQFF
j_gene: TRBJ2-1
v_gene: TRBV7-2
d_gene: TRBD1
abundance: -

CDR3nt: TGTGCCAGCAGTTTGGGCAGGGGAGACGAGCAGTACTTC
CDR3aa: CASSLGRGDEQYF
j_gene: TRBJ2-7
v_gene: TRBV12-3/TRBV12-4
d_gene: -
abundance: -

CDR3nt: TGTGCCAGCAGCTGGGGACTAGCGGTCTACAATGAGCAGTTCTTC
CDR3aa: CASSWGLAVYNEQFF
j_gene: TRBJ2-1
v_gene: TRBV11-1
d_gene: TRBD2
abundance: few

CDR3nt: TGCGCCAGCAGCTTGCCCTATAAGGATATCCAAGAGACCCAGTACTTC
CDR3aa: CASSLPYKDIQETQYF
j_gene: TRBJ2-5
v_gene: TRBV5-1
d_gene: -
abundance: -

CDR3nt: TGCGCCAGCAGCCAAGGAGGGGACATCCTTGCGGGGACCCAGTACTTC
CDR3aa: CASSQGGDILAGTQYF
j_gene: TRBJ2-5
v_gene: TRBV4-1
d_gene: -
abundance: once

CDR3nt: TGCAGTGCTGTTGGACAACGTACGCAGTATTTT
CDR3aa: CSAVGQRTQYF
j_gene: TRBJ2-3
v_gene: TRBV20-1
d_gene: -
abundance: few

CDR3nt: TGTGCCAGCTCTAATCGGGGACAGGGCACCTATGGCTACACCTTC
CDR3aa: CASSNRGQGTYGYTF
j_gene: TRBJ1-2
v_gene: TRBV28
d_gene: TRBD1
abundance: few